These 11 T cell receptor beta chains originate from one sample sequenced in a study of T cell changes during pregnancy in multiple sclerosis (dated 2019 in TCRdb). Receptor libraries were prepared by the immunoSEQ multiplex PCR assay. TCRdb re-hosts the immuneACCESS table, in-frame sequences only. Its copies lack some clones; in the studies checked, an unresolved V gene accounts for under half of them, and the cause for the rest is not known. The sample table records around 40,000 clones; around 92% of these occur just once. The leading ten clones occupy around 0.78% of the sample. Sample: CD4+ T cells from peripheral blood mononuclear cells, taken in the third trimester of pregnancy. The receptor source for this set is a female donor with multiple sclerosis, enrolled in a pregnancy study.

The V and J genes are TRBV6-1 and TRBJ1-2; 7 positions agree with TRBD1. Per the germline V gene, CDR1 is MNHNS and CDR2 is SASEGT. Trimming at V came to 5 bases and at J to 0 bases, leaving 3 bases not matched to a gene. The CDR3 is 14 amino acids. CDR3 bases: TGTGCCAGCAGTAGGGACAGTTCTAACTATGGCTACACCTTC. Amino acids: CASSRDSSNYGYTF.

This rearrangement joins TRBV19 to TRBJ2-3; TRBD2 matches 11 bases. Germline loops: CDR1 LNHDA, CDR2 SQIVND (reference sequence). Trimming took 5 bases from V and 1 from J; bases not matched to a gene: 5. The CDR3 is 16 residues long. The CDR3 reads CASSPRGLAGTDTQYF. The CDR3 region has the DNA TGTGCCAGTAGTCCTAGGGGACTAGCGGGCACAGATACGCAGTATTTT.

This clone was picked up one time. The V call is TRBV15, the J call TRBJ1-4; D is undetermined. With 2 bases removed from V and 10 bases from J, the gap between germline ends came to 8 bases. CDR1 is LNHNV and CDR2 is YYDKDF in the germline V gene (reference sequence). The CDR3 sequence is 12 residues long. The CDR3 DNA reads TGTGCCACCAGCAGATCCGAGGGAAAACTGTTTTTT. This sequence encodes CATSRSEGKLFF.

V gene TRBV30 combines with J gene TRBJ1-2, with a tentative D call TRBD1 (5 bases). The V end lost 1 base, the J end lost 3 bases, and 15 bases lay between the germline ends. The CDR3 extends over 15 amino acids. The germline gives CDR1 GTSNPN, CDR2 SVGIG (reference sequence). In DNA, the CDR3 is TGTGCCTGGAGTGAGGGTCTTCCCAGGGACTATGGCTACACCTTC. Residues: CAWSEGLPRDYGYTF.

This chain uses TRBV27 with TRBJ1-1; D call uncertain. The CDR3 spans 13 residues. Germline CDR1 MNHEY, CDR2 SMNVEV (reference sequence). V was trimmed by 5 bases and J by 1 base, leaving 8 bases between them. The CDR3 region is CASSLPGNTEAFF. The CDR3 nucleotides are TGTGCCAGCAGTCTTCCAGGGAACACTGAAGCTTTCTTT.

The rearrangement joins TRBV5-1 to TRBJ2-1, with 14 bases identical to TRBD2. The CDR3 totals 15 residues. V dropped 3 bases and J dropped 10; count of bases not matched to a gene: 6. Germline values: CDR1 SGHRS, CDR2 YFSETQ. DNA for the CDR3: TGCGCCAGCAGCTCCCCGGGACTAGCGGGAGAGGAGCAGTTCTTC. Translation gives CASSSPGLAGEEQFF.

V usage is TRBV4-1 and J usage is TRBJ2-1; TRBD1 matches 7 bases. The trim removed 0 bases at V and 12 bases at J, leaving 11 bases unmatched. This CDR3 has 15 residues. Germline CDR1 MGHRA, CDR2 YSYEKL. CDR3 DNA sequence: TGCGCCAGCAGCCAAGATCGGGGACAGAGCTCTACGCAGTTCTTC. It codes for CASSQDRGQSSTQFF.

The chain uses TRBV5-1 and TRBJ2-7; possibly TRBD1 for D (5 bases). The V gene lost 0 bases and the J gene lost 3 bases, with 13 bases spanning the gap. Germline V gene lookup returns CDR1 SGHRS and CDR2 YFSETQ. There are 15 residues in the CDR3. The CDR3 coding sequence is TGCGCCAGCAGCTTGGCATCAGGGAATCTCTACGAGCAGTACTTC. Protein sequence: CASSLASGNLYEQYF. Based on the CDR3 plus reference TRBV5-1 and TRBJ2-7, the full variable domain is KAGVTQTPRYLIKTRGQQVTLSCSPISGHRSVSWYQQTPGQGLQFLFEYFSETQRNKGNFPGRFSGRQFSNSRSEMNVSTLELGDSALYLCASSLASGNLYEQYFGPGTRLTVT.

The chain couples TRBV28 to TRBJ2-7; a possible D gene is TRBD2 (6 bases). The V gene lost 8 bases and the J gene lost 7 bases, with 24 bases spanning the gap. CDR3 size: 15 residues. The germline CDR1 and CDR2 sequences are MDHEN and SYDVKM. This chain's CDR3 is CASFYPEGRLVEQYF. In DNA, the CDR3 is TGTGCCAGCTTCTACCCGGAGGGTAGGTTAGTTGAGCAGTACTTC.

By share, this clone counts as medium-sized (0.01 to 0.1%). The V and J genes are TRBV7-2 and TRBJ2-5; 10 bases agree with TRBD2. Germline V gives CDR1 SGHTA, CDR2 FQGNSA. CDR3 size: 16 residues. The V segment lost 4 bases and the J segment 3 bases; nucleotides outside the gene matches: 8. The CDR3 reads CASSWGYLAGEETQYF. The CDR3 DNA sequence: TGTGCCAGCAGCTGGGGATACCTAGCGGGAGAAGAGACCCAGTACTTC.

This clone has just one count. V gene TRBV27 combines with J gene TRBJ2-1; D remains unclear. Trimming cost V 6 bases and J 0 bases, with 9 bases left between them. The CDR3 length is 14 residues. Germline V lookup: CDR1 MNHEY, CDR2 SMNVEV (reference sequence). This chain's CDR3 is CASRSASSYNEQFF. DNA for the CDR3: TGTGCCAGCAGGAGCGCAAGCTCCTACAATGAGCAGTTCTTC.